The clone carrying this T cell receptor (beta chain) was counted at least ten times. Antigen: not known. This sample was included in a study of blood T cells in healthy people across ages. Study at large: With template switching, about one barcoded beta molecule was captured per two T cells.

With a J-beta primer mix and a sample-barcoded 5' primer, a second PCR ran about 7 to 12 cycles. Each cDNA molecule carried a tag from a template-switch adaptor that contained 12 random nucleotides. TCRdb used MiXCR to reprocess the 5' RACE reads, holding one entry per CDR3 protein. The profile shows approximately 1,100,000 distinct CDR3 sequences, 35% to 50% of them singletons. This CDR3 has 19 residues. V shed 0 bases and J 2 bases; nucleotides not matched to a gene: 13. Germline assignment: CDR1 SGHTA and CDR2 FQGNSA. Study-level points and caveats: From one million sequenced T cells, diversity estimates were lower bounds. Diversity of TCR beta correlated strongly with naive T cell percentage.

Input material: blood. The gene calls are TRBV7-2 and TRBJ2-3; 8 bases fit TRBD2. This TCR came from a woman aged 60 to 75 in good health. The CDR3 here is CASSLAPPRVAGITDTQYF. In nucleotides, the CDR3 is TGTGCCAGCAGCTTAGCCCCCCCGCGGGTAGCGGGAATCACAGATACGCAGTATTTT.